This T cell receptor (beta chain) stems from a study of T cells in narcolepsy. Study-level findings and limits: Reportedly, autoreactive clonotypes were serially detected in patients' blood but not controls'.

Between the trimmed V and J ends, which lost 3 bases and 0 bases, there was a span of 9 bases. Germline CDR1 reads MNHNS; CDR2 reads SASEGT. The CDR3 has 15 residues. For this clone: Its antigen is as yet unknown.

Data came from immunoSEQ multiplex PCR; TCRdb stores just in-frame clones and leaves some out. Of 26,000 or so clones in the sample, about nine tenths were seen once. The sample taken for sequencing was CD45RA- memory CD4+ T cells from PBMCs. The chain uses TRBV6-1 and TRBJ1-3; D gene unclear. The receptor's source is a human donor with narcolepsy. The CDR3 spells CASSDLWNSGNTIYF. CDR3 DNA: TGTGCCAGCAGTGACCTTTGGAACTCTGGAAACACCATATATTTT.